The 27 T cell receptor beta chains presented below share a single source sample, sequenced in a study of glioma-infiltrating T cells. TCR alpha and beta CDR3 regions were amplified from RNA using iRepertoire nested multiplex PCR. TCRdb ran MiXCR on the multiplex PCR reads and lists one entry per CDR3 protein. The sample shows more than 90,000 distinct CDR3 sequences, approximately 42% of them seen only once. Sequencing used glioma tissue, nonneoplastic brain tissue, or PBMCs (not recorded which). All receptors come from a human donor with low-grade glioma or glioblastoma, undergoing nonglioma brain surgery, or in good health (not recorded which).

In its sample, this clonotype was seen many times. V is TRBV7-2 and J is TRBJ2-5, with 9 bases aligning to TRBD2. Looked up from germline, CDR1 is SGHTA and CDR2 is FQGNSA. Unmatched junction bases numbered 6, after V lost 2 bases and J lost 5 bases. This CDR3 region has 15 residues. CDR3 sequence (DNA): TGTGCCAGCAGCTTAAGTTTAGCGGGGGCCGAGACCCAGTACTTC. Amino acid sequence: CASSLSLAGAETQYF.

There are many counts of this clonotype. CDR3 amino acids: CASSEPAGLAVDNEQFF. As DNA, the CDR3 is TGTGCCAGCAGTGAACCCGCAGGACTAGCGGTGGACAATGAGCAGTTCTTC. The chain recombines TRBV25-1 with TRBJ2-1; 10 nucleotides line up with TRBD2. V lost 2 bases and J lost 5; bases outside the gene matches: 9. Germline V gene data show CDR1 as MGHDK and CDR2 as SYGVNS. The CDR3 covers 17 residues.

About this clonotype itself: A clone one base away is much larger, so this may be a read error. The chain uses TRBV2 and TRBJ2-7; TRBD2 agrees at 10 bases. The J call is uncertain, as TRBJ2-5 better fits the DNA end. Germline CDR1 reads SNHLY; CDR2 reads FYNNEI. The CDR3 extends over 13 amino acids. The CDR3 spells CAKWASGGETQYF. CDR3 in DNA: TGTGCAAAATGGGCTAGCGGGGGAGAGACCCAGTACTTC.

This clonotype was counted many times. The rearrangement links TRBV12-3 or TRBV12-4 to TRBJ1-1; tentative D call: TRBD1 (5 bases). V shed 4 bases and J shed 7 bases, with 10 bases lying between them. The CDR3 contains 12 residues. CDR3 region: CASSSRVLEAFF. Here the CDR3 DNA reads TGTGCCAGCAGTTCCAGGGTCCTTGAAGCTTTCTTT.

The sample holds one count of this clonotype. The junction does not match germline at one end; this may be a read error. V usage is TRBV4-1 and J usage is TRBJ2-1; 7 nucleotides align to TRBD2. This CDR3 has 14 amino acids. Germline CDR1 is MGHRA and CDR2 is YSYEKL. The CDR3 region is CASSQKGGYDERFF. CDR3 nucleotide sequence: TGCGCCAGCAGCCAAAAGGGAGGGTACGATGAGCGGTTCTTC.

The V call is TRBV20-1, the J call TRBJ2-1, with 9 bases matching TRBD2. Germline values: CDR1 DFQATT, CDR2 SNEGSKA (reference sequence). Unmatched junction bases numbered 11, after V lost 1 base and J lost 4 bases. CDR3 size: 17 residues. The CDR3 sequence is CSARAAGGPINYNEQFF. The CDR3 DNA reads TGCAGTGCTAGAGCAGCGGGAGGCCCCATTAATTACAATGAGCAGTTCTTC.

This clonotype was counted ten times or more. The chain employs TRBV24-1 and TRBJ2-1; perhaps TRBD2 as D (6 bases). Trimming removed 0 bases from V and 0 bases from J, with 14 bases in between. The germline V gene has CDR1 KGHDR and CDR2 SFDVKD. The CDR3 is 18 residues long. The CDR3 DNA is TGTGCCACCAGTGATTTGCCCGGGAGAACTAGCTCCTACAATGAGCAGTTCTTC. The encoded protein is CATSDLPGRTSSYNEQFF.

This clonotype was detected ten times or more. The chain has TRBV14 and TRBJ1-1; no reliable D call. Trimming left V 0 bases short and J 3 bases short, with 8 bases between. The CDR3 extends over 14 amino acids. The germline V gene encodes CDR1 SGHDN and CDR2 FVKESK. The CDR3 spells CASSQDRPHTEAFF. For the CDR3, the DNA is TGTGCCAGCAGCCAAGATCGACCACACACTGAAGCTTTCTTT.

On this clonotype itself: Since a much larger clone is just one base distant, this may be a read error. The rearrangement links TRBV19 to TRBJ2-7; D ambiguous. The germline CDR1 and CDR2 sequences are LNHDA and SQIVND (reference sequence). The CDR3 is made up of 13 amino acids. In DNA, the CDR3 is TGTGCCGGTAGTCTCCCCGGCGCCTACGAGCAGTACTTC. Translation gives CAGSLPGAYEQYF. Full variable domain (remainder filled in from reference TRBV19 and TRBJ2-7): DGGITQSPKYLFRKEGQNVTLSCEQNLNHDAMYWYRQDPGQGLRLIYYSQIVNDFQKGDIAEGYSVSREKKESFPLTVTSAQKNPTAFYLCAGSLPGAYEQYFGPGTRLTVT.

In regard to this clonotype: Mismatch with germline at one junction end may stem from a read error. The V and J genes are TRBV20-1 and TRBJ1-5, with 9 bases fitting TRBD1. This CDR3 is built from 13 residues. Germline V gene lookup returns CDR1 DFQATT and CDR2 SNEGSKA (reference sequence). The CDR3 region is CSPIRDRAKPRHF. In DNA, the CDR3 is TGCAGTCCTATCCGGGACAGGGCTAAGCCCCGGCATTTT.

Comments on this clonotype: An end of the junction does not agree with germline; a read error may underlie this. The chain recombines TRBV15 with TRBJ2-5; 7 positions match TRBD2. CDR1 and CDR2 from the germline V gene are LNHNV and YYDKDF (reference sequence). The CDR3 is 15 amino acids. CDR3: CATNRAGRRQETQYF. The CDR3 region has the DNA TGTGCCACCAACAGAGCGGGGAGGCGACAAGAGACCCAGTACTTC.

Concerning this clonotype itself: Its ends do not fully match the called genes, so a read error is possible. J is TRBJ2-7 and V is TRBV7-4; no clear D. Germline CDR1 reads SGHVT; CDR2 reads SQSDAQ. The CDR3 has 14 residues. The CDR3 region is CTSSPYAASYEQYF. The CDR3 DNA sequence: TGTACCAGCAGCCCCTATGCTGCATCCTACGAGCAGTACTTC.

This clonotype was detected ten times or more. The V gene is TRBV7-9, the J gene TRBJ1-1; D is undetermined. This CDR3 is built from 15 residues. CDR1 and CDR2 (germline): SEHNR, FQNEAQ (reference sequence). Trimming removed 1 base at V and 2 bases at J, with 11 bases between. This CDR3 reads CASSLDGRANTEAFF. CDR3 coding DNA: TGTGCCAGCAGCTTAGACGGGAGAGCAAACACTGAAGCTTTCTTT.

This clonotype showed up just a few times. The chain couples TRBV20-1 to TRBJ2-5; TRBD2 aligns across 15 bases. With 7 bases clipped from V and 5 bases from J, the junction kept 14 bases outside the gene matches. The CDR3 length is 17 residues. CDR1 DFQATT and CDR2 SNEGSKA come from the germline V gene (reference sequence). In DNA form, the CDR3 reads TGCAGTGATAGCGGGACTAGCGGGGGGATTAGCCTTGAGACCCAGTACTTC. Translation: CSDSGTSGGISLETQYF.

This clonotype was observed many times. The chain links TRBV7-2 to TRBJ2-5; D gene unclear. The CDR3 runs 12 residues. Trimming cost V 5 bases and J 4 bases, with 8 bases left between them. Germline CDR1 and CDR2: SGHTA and FQGNSA. The CDR3 sequence is CASSQLLETQYF. CDR3 DNA: TGTGCCAGCAGCCAACTTTTAGAGACCCAGTACTTC.

The genes are TRBV7-9 and TRBJ1-1; D gene unclear. CDR1 and CDR2 from the germline V gene are SEHNR and FQNEAQ (reference sequence). This CDR3 is 13 amino acids long. The CDR3 DNA sequence: TGTGAAAGCAGCCCCACACCGAACACTGAAGCTTTCTTT. Protein sequence: CESSPTPNTEAFF.

The sample holds many counts of this clonotype. The chain combines TRBV12-3 or TRBV12-4 with TRBJ1-4; a possible D gene is TRBD1 (5 bases). CDR3 length: 15 residues. Trimming pared 5 bases from V and 4 bases from J, leaving 14 bases between. CDR3 region: CASSPDRRYNEKLFF. CDR3 in DNA: TGTGCCAGCAGTCCCGACAGACGATATAATGAAAAACTGTTTTTT.

Points on this clonotype: A junction boundary mismatches the germline segment, possibly from a read error. V is TRBV6-2 or TRBV6-3 and J is TRBJ1-5; D is unresolved. Per germline, CDR1 MNHEY and CDR2 SVGEGT. The CDR3 length is 13 residues. The CDR3, as DNA: TGTGCAAGCAGCGGCGGGAGCCATCAGCCCGAGCATTTT. This sequence encodes CASSGGSHQPEHF.

A few counts support this clonotype. The genes are TRBV5-1 and TRBJ1-3, with TRBD1 as a possible D gene (6 bases). This CDR3 has 16 residues. Deletions cut 4 bases from V and 0 bases from J, with 14 bases between. Per the germline V gene, CDR1 is SGHRS and CDR2 is YFSETQ. DNA of the CDR3: TGCGCCAGCAGCCAAGACAGGCTTGGCTCTGGAAACACCATATATTTT. The encoded protein is CASSQDRLGSGNTIYF.

Regarding this clonotype: A junction end diverges from the germline sequence, so it may reflect a read error. The V gene is TRBV3-1, the J gene TRBJ2-1; D is uncertain. Germline V gene sequence: CDR1 LGHDT, CDR2 YNNKEL (reference sequence). The length of the CDR3 is 14 residues. Written as DNA, the CDR3 is TGTGCCAGCAGCCGCAGGCGAGGAGTGGATGAGCAGCTCTTC. Its translation: CASSRRRGVDEQLF.

Ten or more counts support this clonotype. The chain recombines TRBV29-1 with TRBJ2-5; D tentatively fits TRBD1 or TRBD2 (6 bases each). The CDR3 covers 13 residues. V lost 4 bases and J 5 bases, leaving 14 bases between the germline ends. Germline V gene lookup returns CDR1 SQVTM and CDR2 ANQGSEA. The CDR3 spells CSVGGGSSETQYF. CDR3 DNA: TGCAGCGTTGGAGGGGGGAGTTCGGAGACCCAGTACTTC.

This clonotype was picked up many times. This sequence joins TRBV6-6 and TRBJ1-3; 7 bases fit TRBD1. Germline V gene sequence: CDR1 MNHNY, CDR2 SVGAGI (reference sequence). V lost 0 bases to trimming and J lost 0 bases; unmatched junction nucleotides: 14. The CDR3 is 20 residues long. The CDR3 here is CASSYSIGGTDRSSGNTIYF. The CDR3 coding sequence is TGTGCCAGCAGTTACTCGATAGGCGGTACGGACAGGAGCTCTGGAAACACCATATATTTT.

At least ten counts were recorded for this clonotype. This rearrangement joins TRBV4-2 to TRBJ2-1, with 12 nucleotides matching TRBD2. Germline lookup yields CDR1 LGHNA and CDR2 YNFKEQ. The length of the CDR3 is 14 residues. V shed 4 bases and J 8 bases; nucleotides not matched to a gene: 3. The CDR3 protein is CASSPGLAGYEQFF. As DNA, the CDR3 is TGTGCCAGCAGCCCGGGACTAGCGGGTTATGAGCAGTTCTTC.

This clonotype has ten or more counts. The chain recombines TRBV5-4 with TRBJ2-3; 9 bases line up with TRBD2. The CDR3 extends over 16 amino acids. Germline CDR1 SGHNT, CDR2 YYREEE (reference sequence). J was trimmed by 1 base and V by 4 bases; bases with no gene match: 7. Here the CDR3 DNA reads TGTGCCAGCAGCCCGGGGAAGCGGGAGGGCACAGATACGCAGTATTTT. Encoded protein: CASSPGKREGTDTQYF.

About this clonotype itself: A clone one base away is much larger, so this may be a read error. The chain carries TRBV7-2 and TRBJ2-5; 7 bases line up with TRBD1. V lost 3 bases, J lost 9 bases, and 10 bases stayed unmatched. Germline V gene data show CDR1 as SGHTA and CDR2 as FQGNSA. The CDR3 length is 14 residues. The CDR3 sequence: CASSLSGTVEAQYF. The DNA of the CDR3 is TGTGCCAGCAGCTTGTCCGGGACAGTCGAGGCCCAGTACTTC.

This clonotype was detected many times. The V and J genes are TRBV28 and TRBJ2-3, with D possibly matching TRBD1 (6 bases). This CDR3 region has 14 residues. Germline-derived CDR1 and CDR2 are MDHEN and SYDVKM. V dropped 1 base and J dropped 3 bases, with 8 bases sitting between them. In nucleotides, the CDR3 is TGTGCCAGCAGTTTATTTACAGGGACAGATACGCAGTATTTT. Translating gives CASSLFTGTDTQYF. The whole variable domain, remainder taken from reference TRBV28 and TRBJ2-3, is DVKVTQSSRYLVKRTGEKVFLECVQDMDHENMFWYRQDPGLGLRLIYFSYDVKMKEKGDIPEGYSVSREKKERFSLILESASTNQTSMYLCASSLFTGTDTQYFGPGTRLTVL.

This clonotype was seen many times. This sequence joins TRBV7-8 and TRBJ2-5; D unresolved. Germline-derived CDR1 and CDR2 are SGHVS and FQNEAQ. Trimming left V 8 bases short and J 5 bases short, with 6 bases between. This CDR3 region has 10 residues. CDR3 region: CASALETQYF. The CDR3 bases are TGTGCCAGCGCACTGGAGACCCAGTACTTC.